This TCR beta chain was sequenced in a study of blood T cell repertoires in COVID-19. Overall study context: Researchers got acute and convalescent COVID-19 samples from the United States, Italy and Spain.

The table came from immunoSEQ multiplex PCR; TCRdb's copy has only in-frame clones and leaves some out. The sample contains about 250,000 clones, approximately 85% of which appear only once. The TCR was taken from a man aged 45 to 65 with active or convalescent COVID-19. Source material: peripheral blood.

CDR3 amino acids: CASSSRTVMNTEAFF. The CDR3 bases are TGTGCCAGCAGCTCGAGGACAGTAATGAACACTGAAGCTTTCTTT. The gene calls are TRBV7-9 and TRBJ1-1, with a tentative D call TRBD1 (6 bases). V was shortened by 4 bases and J by 0 bases, with 12 bases between the two germline ends. Germline V lookup: CDR1 SEHNR, CDR2 FQNEAQ (reference sequence). The CDR3 consists of 15 residues.